This T cell receptor (beta chain) was captured in a study of blood T cells in healthy people across ages. Study conclusions and caveats: Samples with more naive T cells showed higher observed beta diversity. Diversity figures derived from one million T cells were judged to underestimate the true value.

The second PCR ran about 6 to 12 cycles with a sample-barcoded 5' primer and J-beta primers. TCRdb processed the 5' RACE reads anew with MiXCR; each CDR3 protein has one entry. This repertoire shows around 790,000 distinct CDR3 sequences, 40% to 50% found once; its top ten account for roughly 19%. The CDR3 extends over 15 amino acids. Unmatched junction bases numbered 8, after V lost 4 bases and J lost 3 bases. Germline-derived CDR1 and CDR2 are MGHRA and YSYEKL. As regards this clonotype: Its antigen is not known.

The TCR comes from a man aged 60 to 69 in good health. The chain carries TRBV4-1 and TRBJ2-7, with 8 bases fitting TRBD2. The sequenced sample was blood. CDR3 in DNA: TGCGCCAGCAGCCGGGGACTAGTGGGCCTCTACGAGCAGTACTTC. It yields the protein CASSRGLVGLYEQYF.